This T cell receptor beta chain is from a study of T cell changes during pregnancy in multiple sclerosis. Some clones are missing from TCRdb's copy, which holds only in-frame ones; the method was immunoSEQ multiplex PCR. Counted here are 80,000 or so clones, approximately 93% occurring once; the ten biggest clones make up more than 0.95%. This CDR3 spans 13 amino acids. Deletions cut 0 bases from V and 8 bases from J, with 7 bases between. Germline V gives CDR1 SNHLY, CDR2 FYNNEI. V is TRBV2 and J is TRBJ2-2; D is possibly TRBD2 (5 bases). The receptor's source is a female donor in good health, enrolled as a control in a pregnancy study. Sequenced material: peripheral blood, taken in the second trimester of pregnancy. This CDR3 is CASSEARVGELFF. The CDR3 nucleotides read TGTGCCAGCAGTGAAGCGAGGGTTGGGGAGCTGTTTTTT.